The 32 T cell receptor beta chains listed next were all sequenced from one sample in a study of blood T cells in healthy people across ages. Using a J-beta primer mix together with a sample-barcoded 5' primer, a second PCR was run for about 6 to 11 cycles. MiXCR was run by TCRdb on the 5' RACE reads, yielding one entry per CDR3 protein. The sample records about 830,000 distinct CDR3 sequences, around two thirds being singletons. The sequenced sample consisted of blood. The origin of the receptors is a man aged 25-45 years in good health.

The rearrangement joins TRBV12-3 or TRBV12-4 to TRBJ1-5; 7 nucleotides line up with TRBD1. J was trimmed by 4 bases and V by 3 bases; bases with no gene match: 9. The CDR3 runs 16 residues. CDR3 loop: CASSFFPLDRNQPQHF. CDR3 sequence (DNA): TGTGCCAGCAGTTTTTTCCCCCTGGACAGGAATCAGCCCCAGCATTTT.

The rearrangement links TRBV20-1 to TRBJ2-5; 8 bases are shared with TRBD1. The germline gives CDR1 DFQATT, CDR2 SNEGSKA (reference sequence). The CDR3 is 16 amino acids. The trim removed 6 bases at V and 0 bases at J, leaving 12 bases unmatched. The CDR3 sequence is CSAHRGTGGYQETQYF. The CDR3 DNA reads TGCAGTGCCCACAGGGGGACAGGCGGGTACCAAGAGACCCAGTACTTC.

The CDR3 bases are TGTGCCAGCGGCGGCCAGGGCGAGCAGTACTTC. Protein sequence: CASGGQGEQYF. The J gene is TRBJ2-4, the V gene TRBV28; maybe TRBD1 (5 bases). The end of the DNA is better explained by TRBJ2-7, so the J call may be wrong. Germline CDR1 and CDR2: MDHEN and SYDVKM. The CDR3 totals 11 residues.

The genes are TRBV20-1 and TRBJ2-4, with 13 bases fitting TRBD2. The DNA end lines up better with TRBJ2-5; the J call may be wrong. The CDR3 sequence is 17 residues long. CDR1 is DFQATT, CDR2 SNEGSKA, per germline (reference sequence). The CDR3 is CSARDSQTSGGLETQYF. The CDR3 nucleotides are TGCAGTGCTAGAGATTCCCAGACTAGCGGGGGGCTGGAGACCCAGTACTTC.

Many counts were recorded for this clonotype. The V and J genes are TRBV12-3 or TRBV12-4 and TRBJ2-1, with 8 bases aligning to TRBD2. The CDR3 is 12 amino acids. V shed 5 bases and J 10 bases; nucleotides not matched to a gene: 4. DNA for the CDR3: TGTGCCAGCAGTCTCAGCGGGGGCGAGCAGTTCTTC. Its translation is CASSLSGGEQFF.

This clonotype was observed a single time. V and J are TRBV2 and TRBJ2-7; 10 bases are a match to TRBD1. The CDR3 has 16 residues. CDR1 is SNHLY, CDR2 FYNNEI, per germline. V dropped 5 bases and J dropped 2; count of bases not matched to a gene: 9. CDR3 protein: CASSSGAGTGAYEQYF. As DNA, the CDR3 is TGTGCCAGCAGTTCAGGAGCGGGGACAGGGGCCTACGAGCAGTACTTC.

This clonotype is a singleton in its sample. The CDR3 DNA sequence: TGCAGTGCTAGAGATCGGAACCTCGGACCTAACTATGGCTACACCTTC. It codes for CSARDRNLGPNYGYTF. The chain links TRBV20-1 to TRBJ1-2; D gene uncertain. The germline gives CDR1 DFQATT, CDR2 SNEGSKA (reference sequence). V gave up 0 bases and J gave up 0 bases, with 14 bases separating them. The CDR3 sequence is 16 residues long.

The chain combines TRBV12-3 or TRBV12-4 with TRBJ2-5; no clear D gene. CDR3 size: 14 residues. Trimming took off 0 bases at V and 3 bases at J, with 8 bases between the two ends. CDR3 sequence (DNA): TGTGCCAGCAGTTTAGCTTGGGTTGAAGAGACCCAGTACTTC. It encodes CASSLAWVEETQYF.

This sequence joins TRBV5-1 and TRBJ2-1; 7 nucleotides line up with TRBD1. With V trimmed by 4 bases and J by 8 bases, 9 bases remained unmatched. This CDR3 is 14 amino acids long. Germline values: CDR1 SGHRS, CDR2 YFSETQ. CDR3 region: CASSPAEGADEQFF. CDR3 in DNA: TGCGCCAGCAGCCCTGCCGAGGGGGCCGATGAGCAGTTCTTC.

Note on this clonotype: This may be a read error, as it is one base from a much larger clone. The genes are TRBV6-4 and TRBJ2-1; TRBD2 matches at 11 bases. The germline gives CDR1 MRHNA, CDR2 SNTAGT. The CDR3 is 15 residues long. The CDR3 nucleotides read TGTGCCAGCAGTGACTCTAGCGGGGGGGCCAATGGGCAGTTCTTC. Protein sequence: CASSDSSGGANGQFF.

This clonotype occurred a few times. The chain combines TRBV24-1 with TRBJ2-7, with D tentatively TRBD1 or TRBD2 (5 bases each). The DNA end lines up better with TRBJ2-5; the J call may be wrong. Germline values: CDR1 KGHDR, CDR2 SFDVKD. The CDR3 sequence is 16 residues long. The CDR3 reads CATSDPSRVGAETQYF. The CDR3 DNA is TGTGCCACCAGTGATCCTAGCAGGGTAGGGGCGGAGACCCAGTACTTC.

V gene TRBV3-1 combines with J gene TRBJ2-4, with 7 nucleotides matching TRBD1. The CDR3 spans 16 residues. Trimming removed 4 bases from V and 1 base from J; junction bases left unmatched: 7. Germline loops: CDR1 LGHDT, CDR2 YNNKEL (reference sequence). This CDR3 reads CASSPTRGLAKNIQYF. The CDR3 DNA sequence: TGTGCCAGCAGCCCTACTAGGGGGCTTGCCAAAAACATTCAGTACTTC.

This clonotype has more than one count but fewer than ten. The rearrangement links TRBV4-2 to TRBJ2-1; 7 bases fit TRBD2. Trimming removed 1 base from V and 2 bases from J; junction bases left unmatched: 2. The CDR3 length is 15 residues. Germline lookup yields CDR1 LGHNA and CDR2 YNFKEQ. The CDR3 sequence is CASSQAGTTYNEQFF. CDR3 coding DNA: TGTGCCAGCAGCCAAGCCGGGACTACCTACAATGAGCAGTTCTTC.

This clonotype was seen more than once but under ten times. This sequence joins TRBV12-3 or TRBV12-4 and TRBJ1-2; D is unresolved. V lost 4 bases to trimming and J lost 9 bases, with 12 bases between them. The CDR3 length is 12 residues. As DNA, the CDR3 is TGTGCCAGCAGTTCGAGTACGGGGAGCTACACCTTC. Its protein is CASSSSTGSYTF.

This clonotype occurred a few times. The rearrangement joins TRBV25-1 to TRBJ1-2; D not certain. This CDR3 spans 16 amino acids. Trimming shortened V by 5 bases and J by 6 bases, and 22 bases separated the two germline ends. Germline CDR1 and CDR2: MGHDK and SYGVNS. The CDR3 DNA follows: TGTGCCAGCAGTCAATCTCAGACGGGGTATTTCAATGGCTACACCTTC. Protein: CASSQSQTGYFNGYTF.

The chain joins TRBV9 to TRBJ2-5, with 7 bases matching TRBD1. Germline V lookup: CDR1 SGDLS, CDR2 YYNGEE. Trimming cost V 0 bases and J 11 bases; bases outside gene matches: 13. This CDR3 is built from 15 residues. The CDR3 region is CASSVVGTAKHEQYF. The CDR3 DNA follows: TGTGCCAGCAGCGTAGTAGGGACAGCGAAACATGAGCAGTACTTC.

CDR3 in amino acids: CASSQTGTSGYNEQFF. CDR3 sequence (DNA): TGCGCCAGCAGCCAAACCGGGACTAGCGGTTACAATGAGCAGTTCTTC. The chain links TRBV4-3 to TRBJ2-1, with 11 bases identical to TRBD2. Unmatched junction bases numbered 4, after V lost 2 bases and J lost 4 bases. This CDR3 region has 16 residues. Looked up from germline, CDR1 is LGHNA and CDR2 is YSLEER.

Points on this clonotype: Here the CDR3 omits its conserved ending phenylalanine or tryptophan, so a read error is the likely source. This chain joins TRBV28 and TRBJ2-7; no firm D call. The V gene lost 6 bases and the J gene lost 2 bases, with 14 bases spanning the gap. The germline gives CDR1 MDHEN, CDR2 SYDVKM. CDR3 size: 14 residues. The CDR3 coding sequence is TGTGCCAGCAGCCCCCCGGGTCCAGCCTACGAGCAGTACTCC. It yields the protein CASSPPGPAYEQYS.

CDR3 loop: CASKIRGGPTEAFF. CDR3 nucleotides: TGTGCCAGCAAAATCCGGGGGGGGCCCACTGAAGCTTTCTTT. The rearrangement uses TRBV13 and TRBJ1-1; weak D call: TRBD1 (6 bases). With 7 bases removed from V and 4 bases from J, the gap between germline ends came to 16 bases. Germline loops: CDR1 PRHDT, CDR2 FYEKMQ (reference sequence). The CDR3 covers 14 residues.

The CDR3 DNA follows: TGTGCCAGCAGCAACCCTTGGACACCAGCTAACTATGGCTACACCTTC. The encoded protein is CASSNPWTPANYGYTF. The gene calls are TRBV6-2 or TRBV6-3 and TRBJ1-2, with a tentative D call TRBD1 (5 bases). The germline V gene has CDR1 MNHEY and CDR2 SVGEGT. Deletions cut 6 bases from V and 0 bases from J, with 17 bases between. The CDR3 is 16 residues long.

Many counts were recorded for this clonotype. The J gene is TRBJ1-6, the V gene TRBV20-1; D is unresolved. Trimming removed 3 bases from V and 8 bases from J, with 11 bases in between. The V gene's germline CDR1 is DFQATT and CDR2 SNEGSKA (reference sequence). This CDR3 region has 13 residues. The CDR3 DNA reads TGCAGTGCTAGGGGAGGTCAAGATTCACCCCTCCACTTT. It specifies CSARGGQDSPLHF.

This clonotype was observed a handful of times. Its ends do not fully match the called genes, so a read error is possible. The chain uses TRBV7-2 and TRBJ2-5, with 10 nucleotides matching TRBD2. There are 15 residues in the CDR3. CDR1 and CDR2 from the germline V gene are SGHTA and FQGNSA. The CDR3 nucleotides read TGTGCCAGCAGCCCCGGACTAGCGGCATGGGAGACCAAGTACTTC. Its translation: CASSPGLAAWETKYF.

The gene calls are TRBV27 and TRBJ2-1; 10 nucleotides align to TRBD2. Trimming removed 6 bases from V and 7 bases from J; junction bases left unmatched: 9. CDR3 length equals 15 residues. Per germline, CDR1 MNHEY and CDR2 SMNVEV (reference sequence). Written as DNA, the CDR3 is TGTGCCAGCAGACCCACTAGCGGGGTGGGAAATGAGCAGTTCTTC. As protein: CASRPTSGVGNEQFF.

This sequence joins TRBV20-1 and TRBJ2-5; possible D gene TRBD1, 5 bases. Judging by the DNA end, TRBJ2-7 fits better; the J call may be wrong. Germline V lookup: CDR1 DFQATT, CDR2 SNEGSKA (reference sequence). This CDR3 has 13 amino acids. The CDR3 DNA is TGCAGTGCTAGAGGCGTGACAGAGTACGAGCAGTACTTC. Protein product: CSARGVTEYEQYF.

Details on this clonotype: Sequence at one end of the junction differs from germline and may be a read error. The V call is TRBV20-1, the J call TRBJ2-6, with a possible D match to TRBD1 (5 bases). This CDR3 comprises 15 residues. In germline, CDR1 is DFQATT, CDR2 SNEGSKA (reference sequence). This chain's CDR3 is CSARVGRSGADVLTF. The CDR3 bases are TGCAGTGCTAGAGTAGGAAGATCTGGGGCCGACGTCCTGACTTTC.

The chain carries TRBV6-5 and TRBJ1-4; D is undetermined. This CDR3 region has 16 residues. Germline lookup yields CDR1 MNHEY and CDR2 SVGAGI. Between the trimmed V and J ends, which lost 0 bases and 6 bases, there was a span of 14 bases. The chain's CDR3 is CASSYSVRQRYEKLFF. Written as DNA, the CDR3 is TGTGCCAGCAGTTACTCGGTGCGGCAGAGATATGAAAAACTGTTTTTT.

This sequence joins TRBV9 and TRBJ2-3; maybe TRBD1 (7 bases). The germline CDR1 and CDR2 sequences are SGDLS and YYNGEE. The V end lost 6 bases, the J end lost 4 bases, and 18 bases lay between the germline ends. This CDR3 has 15 amino acids. The CDR3 nucleotides read TGTGCCAGCACCAGGGGGGAGCGGTGGCCAGATACGCAGTATTTT. Protein: CASTRGERWPDTQYF. Supplemented by reference TRBV9 and TRBJ2-3, the full variable domain reads DSGVTQTPKHLITATGQRVTLRCSPRSGDLSVYWYQQSLDQGLQFLIQYYNGEERAKGNILERFSAQQFPDLHSELNLSSLELGDSALYFCASTRGERWPDTQYFGPGTRLTVL.

The J gene is TRBJ2-5, the V gene TRBV7-2; D is possibly TRBD1 (6 bases). CDR1 is SGHTA, CDR2 FQGNSA, per germline. The CDR3 is 16 amino acids. Trimming stripped 5 bases from V and 4 bases from J, with 20 bases between. CDR3 bases: TGTGCCAGCAGCCTCCTCGGAAGGTTAGGGGGAGAGACCCAGTACTTC. Its translation is CASSLLGRLGGETQYF.

Turning to this clonotype: Possible read error: a much larger clone is one base away. This chain uses TRBV20-1 with TRBJ2-4; D possibly corresponds to TRBD1 (7 bases). The J call may be wrong; the DNA end is better matched by TRBJ2-5. The CDR3 covers 14 residues. From germline, CDR1 is DFQATT and CDR2 SNEGSKA (reference sequence). The CDR3 protein is CSVRGRDRQETQYF. DNA for the CDR3: TGCAGTGTTAGAGGGCGGGACAGACAAGAGACCCAGTACTTC.

The gene calls are TRBV29-1 and TRBJ1-2; D perhaps matches TRBD1 (6 bases). The CDR3 contains 14 residues. Trimming pared 6 bases from V and 8 bases from J, leaving 22 bases between. CDR1 and CDR2 from the germline V gene are SQVTM and ANQGSEA. This CDR3 is CSVLTGHGALGYTF. CDR3 sequence (DNA): TGCAGCGTACTGACAGGACACGGGGCTTTGGGCTACACCTTC.

The chain combines TRBV27 with TRBJ2-1, with D perhaps matching TRBD1 (5 bases). CDR3 length: 14 residues. Per the germline V gene, CDR1 is MNHEY and CDR2 is SMNVEV (reference sequence). Deletions cut 6 bases from V and 0 bases from J, with 9 bases between. The CDR3 DNA sequence: TGTGCCAGCAGACGTGGGGCCTCCTACAATGAGCAGTTCTTC. Its protein is CASRRGASYNEQFF.

As regards this clonotype: The limits of the CDR3 on the DNA are not certain, so only TCRdb's listed CDR3 is given. The chain links TRBV7-9 to TRBJ2-6; the table's D gene call, TRBD1, was not cross checked with the DNA. The CDR3 spans 18 residues, counting both ends. Germline CDR1 is SEHNR and CDR2 is FQNEAQ (reference sequence). Here the CDR3 reads CASILAGHPGSGANVLTF.